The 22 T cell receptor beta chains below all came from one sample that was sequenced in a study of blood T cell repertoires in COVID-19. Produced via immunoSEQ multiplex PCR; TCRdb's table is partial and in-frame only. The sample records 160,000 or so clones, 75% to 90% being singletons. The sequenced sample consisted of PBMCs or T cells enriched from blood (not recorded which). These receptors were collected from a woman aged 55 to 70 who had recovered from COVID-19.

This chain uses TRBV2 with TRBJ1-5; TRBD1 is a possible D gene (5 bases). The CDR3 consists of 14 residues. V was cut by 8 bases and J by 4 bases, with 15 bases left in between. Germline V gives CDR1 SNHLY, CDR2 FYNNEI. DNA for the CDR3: TGTGCCAGCCGCCGGGGGATCGAAAATCAGCCCCAGCATTTT. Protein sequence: CASRRGIENQPQHF.

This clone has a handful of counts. The CDR3 reads CATSRDRGVNTEAFF. For the CDR3, the DNA is TGTGCCACCAGCAGAGATCGGGGAGTGAACACTGAAGCTTTCTTT. The chain recombines TRBV15 with TRBJ1-1; the D is unclear. The V gene's germline CDR1 is LNHNV and CDR2 YYDKDF (reference sequence). Trimming removed 0 bases from V and 0 bases from J, with 8 bases in between. The length of the CDR3 is 15 residues.

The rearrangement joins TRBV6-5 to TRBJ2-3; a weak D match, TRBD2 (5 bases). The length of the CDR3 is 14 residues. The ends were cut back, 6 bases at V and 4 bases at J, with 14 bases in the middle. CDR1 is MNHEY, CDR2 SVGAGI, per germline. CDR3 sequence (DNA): TGTGCCAGCAGGGCTGGGTTTAGCGCAGATACGCAGTATTTT. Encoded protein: CASRAGFSADTQYF.

The CDR3, as DNA: TGTGCCAGCAGCTTAGGGCTTGGGACAGGGGGTCTGTCCGGCTACACCTTC. The encoded protein is CASSLGLGTGGLSGYTF. The chain joins TRBV11-2 to TRBJ1-2; 11 nucleotides align to TRBD1. With V trimmed by 1 base and J by 8 bases, 12 bases remained unmatched. This CDR3 region has 17 residues. Looked up from germline, CDR1 is SGHAT and CDR2 is FQNNGV. Filled out from reference TRBV11-2 and TRBJ1-2, the complete variable domain reads EAGVAQSPRYKIIEKRQSVAFWCNPISGHATLYWYQQILGQGPKLLIQFQNNGVVDDSQLPKDRFSAERLKGVDSTLKIQPAKLEDSAVYLCASSLGLGTGGLSGYTFGSGTRLTVV.

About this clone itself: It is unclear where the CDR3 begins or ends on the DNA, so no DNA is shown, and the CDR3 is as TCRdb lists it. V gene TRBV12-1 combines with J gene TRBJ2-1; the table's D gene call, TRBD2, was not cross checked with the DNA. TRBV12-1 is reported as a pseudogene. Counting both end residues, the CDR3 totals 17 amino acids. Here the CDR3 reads CASSFFGGGSSYNEQFF.

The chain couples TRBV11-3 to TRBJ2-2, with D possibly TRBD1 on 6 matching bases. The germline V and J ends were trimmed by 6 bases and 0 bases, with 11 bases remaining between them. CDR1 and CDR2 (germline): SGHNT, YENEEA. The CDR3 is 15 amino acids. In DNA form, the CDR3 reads TGTGCCAGCAGGCTCAGGGGTGCGAACACCGGGGAGCTGTTTTTT. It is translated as CASRLRGANTGELFF.

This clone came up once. This CDR3 is CASSTQRGVFLETQYF. The CDR3 nucleotides read TGTGCCAGCAGCACCCAGCGGGGGGTGTTTCTAGAGACCCAGTACTTC. The V gene is TRBV11-2, the J gene TRBJ2-5; 9 bases are a match to TRBD2. This CDR3 has 16 amino acids. V trimming: 5 bases; J trimming: 4 bases; junction bases outside the gene matches: 11. The V gene's germline CDR1 is SGHAT and CDR2 FQNNGV.

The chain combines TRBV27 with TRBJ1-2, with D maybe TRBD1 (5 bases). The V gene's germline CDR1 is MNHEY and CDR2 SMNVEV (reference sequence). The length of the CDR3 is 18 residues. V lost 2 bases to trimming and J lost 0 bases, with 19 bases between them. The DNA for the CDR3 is TGTGCCAGCAGTTTAGAGGGCGGAGGGGCGATAGCTAACTATGGCTACACCTTC. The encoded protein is CASSLEGGGAIANYGYTF.

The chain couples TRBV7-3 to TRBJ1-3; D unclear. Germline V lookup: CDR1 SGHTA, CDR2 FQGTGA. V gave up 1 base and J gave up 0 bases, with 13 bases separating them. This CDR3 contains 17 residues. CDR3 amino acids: CASSLNQPGVSGNTIYF. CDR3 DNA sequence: TGTGCCAGCAGCTTAAATCAGCCAGGCGTCTCTGGAAACACCATATATTTT.

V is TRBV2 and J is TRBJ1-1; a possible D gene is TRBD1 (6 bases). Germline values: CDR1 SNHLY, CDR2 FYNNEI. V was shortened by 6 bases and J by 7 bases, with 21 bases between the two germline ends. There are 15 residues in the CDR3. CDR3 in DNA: TGTGCCAGCAGCGCTAACCGGGACAAGCATGTTGAAGCTTTCTTT. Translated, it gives CASSANRDKHVEAFF.

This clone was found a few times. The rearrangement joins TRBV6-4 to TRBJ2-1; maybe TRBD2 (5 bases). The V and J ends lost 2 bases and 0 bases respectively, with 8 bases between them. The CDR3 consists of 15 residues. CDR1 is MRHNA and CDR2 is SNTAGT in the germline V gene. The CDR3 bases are TGTGCCAGCAGTGACGAGGCGGGCTCCTACAATGAGCAGTTCTTC. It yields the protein CASSDEAGSYNEQFF.

The CDR3 sequence is CATDGRGYGYTF. CDR3 DNA: TGTGCCACCGACGGACGGGGCTATGGCTACACCTTC. This chain connects TRBV19 to TRBJ1-2; D is undetermined. CDR1 and CDR2 from the germline V gene are LNHDA and SQIVND (reference sequence). V was cut by 10 bases and J by 4 bases, with 13 bases left in between. The CDR3 runs to 12 residues.

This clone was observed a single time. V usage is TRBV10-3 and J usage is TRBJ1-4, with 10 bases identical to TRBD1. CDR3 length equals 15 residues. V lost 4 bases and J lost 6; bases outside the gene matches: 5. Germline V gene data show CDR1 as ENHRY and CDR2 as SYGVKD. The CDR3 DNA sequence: TGTGCCATCAGTGCATCCGGGACAGGGGATGAAAAACTGTTTTTT. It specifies CAISASGTGDEKLFF.

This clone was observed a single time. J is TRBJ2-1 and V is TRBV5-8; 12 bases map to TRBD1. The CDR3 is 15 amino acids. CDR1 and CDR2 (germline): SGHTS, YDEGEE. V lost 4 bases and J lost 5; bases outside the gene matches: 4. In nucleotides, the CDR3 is TGTGCCAGCAGCAAGGGACAGGGGGCACACAATGAGCAGTTCTTC. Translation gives CASSKGQGAHNEQFF.

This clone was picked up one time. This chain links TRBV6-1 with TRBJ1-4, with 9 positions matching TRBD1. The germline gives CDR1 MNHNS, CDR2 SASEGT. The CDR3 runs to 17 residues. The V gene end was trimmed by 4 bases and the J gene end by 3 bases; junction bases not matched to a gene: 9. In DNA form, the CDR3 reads TGTGCCAGCAGTGGCCTACAGGGGGCGACGGCTAATGAAAAACTGTTTTTT. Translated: CASSGLQGATANEKLFF.

CDR3 region: CASSLEQNTGELFF. The CDR3 DNA reads TGCGCCAGCAGCTTGGAACAGAACACCGGGGAGCTGTTTTTT. V usage is TRBV5-1 and J usage is TRBJ2-2; D is undetermined. This CDR3 contains 14 residues. Per the germline V gene, CDR1 is SGHRS and CDR2 is YFSETQ. Trimming pared 0 bases from V and 1 base from J, leaving 4 bases between.

The CDR3 is CASSISFYGRDTQYF. As DNA, the CDR3 is TGTGCCAGTAGTATAAGCTTTTACGGGAGGGATACGCAGTATTTT. The gene calls are TRBV19 and TRBJ2-3; 7 positions match TRBD2. The CDR3 consists of 15 residues. V gave up 2 bases and J gave up 6 bases; unmatched junction bases: 8. Per the germline V gene, CDR1 is LNHDA and CDR2 is SQIVND (reference sequence).

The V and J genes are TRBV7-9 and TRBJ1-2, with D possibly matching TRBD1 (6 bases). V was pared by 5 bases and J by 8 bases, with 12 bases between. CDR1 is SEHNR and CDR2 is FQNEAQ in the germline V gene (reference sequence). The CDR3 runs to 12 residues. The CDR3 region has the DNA TGTGCCAGCAGCCTTCAGGGGCAAGGCTACACCTTC. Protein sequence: CASSLQGQGYTF.

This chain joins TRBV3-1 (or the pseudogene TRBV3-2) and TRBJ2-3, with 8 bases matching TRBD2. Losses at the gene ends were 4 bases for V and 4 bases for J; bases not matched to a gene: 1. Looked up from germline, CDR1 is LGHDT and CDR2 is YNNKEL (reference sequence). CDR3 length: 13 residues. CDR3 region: CASSRLASDTQYF. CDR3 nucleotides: TGTGCCAGCAGCCGACTAGCGTCAGATACGCAGTATTTT.

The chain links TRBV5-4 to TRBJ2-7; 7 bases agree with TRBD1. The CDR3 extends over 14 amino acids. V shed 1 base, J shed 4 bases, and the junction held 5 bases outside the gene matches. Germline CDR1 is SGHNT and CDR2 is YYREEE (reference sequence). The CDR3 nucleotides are TGTGCCAGCAGCTTGCCAGGGGGTGATTACGAGCAGTACTTC. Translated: CASSLPGGDYEQYF.

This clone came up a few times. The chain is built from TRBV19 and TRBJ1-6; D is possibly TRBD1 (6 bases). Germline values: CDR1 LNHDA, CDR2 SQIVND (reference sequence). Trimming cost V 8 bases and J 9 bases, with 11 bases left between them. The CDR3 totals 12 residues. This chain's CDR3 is CASGTYGSPLHF. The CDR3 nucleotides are TGTGCCAGTGGGACATACGGTTCACCCCTCCACTTT.

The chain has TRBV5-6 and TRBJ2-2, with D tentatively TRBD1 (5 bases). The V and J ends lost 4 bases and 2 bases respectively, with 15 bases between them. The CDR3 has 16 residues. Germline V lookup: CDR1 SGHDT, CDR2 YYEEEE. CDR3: CASSPDSFFNTGELFF. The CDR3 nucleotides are TGTGCCAGCAGCCCCGACAGCTTTTTTAACACCGGGGAGCTGTTTTTT.